The subject of this entry is one T cell receptor beta chain. The antigen is undetermined. V was pared by 1 base and J by 4 bases, with 1 base of the junction left unmatched. CDR3 size: 16 residues. The germline V gene has CDR1 LNHNV and CDR2 YYDKDF (reference sequence). The data were produced by immunoSEQ multiplex PCR, yet TCRdb's version contains in-frame clones alone and is incomplete. The data show roughly 110,000 clones, roughly 84% seen once. The sample belongs to a study of T cell responses to AZD1222 COVID-19 vaccine. Whole-study findings and limits: In a largely white British group with more females than males, clonal diversity was possibly underestimated. Variant regions that are unmutated are reportedly the target of nearly half of spike-specific TCRs.

The sequencing used peripheral blood, collected on day 0 of AZD1222 vaccination. The receptor was isolated from an adult in good health. This sequence joins TRBV15 and TRBJ2-1; TRBD2 matches at 13 bases. As DNA, the CDR3 is TGTGCCACCAGCAGAGGGACTAGCGGGAGTTACAATGAGCAGTTCTTC. It is translated as CATSRGTSGSYNEQFF.